Below are 26 T cell receptor beta chains sequenced from a single sample in a study of radiotherapy plus CTLA-4 blockade in lung cancer. Measured with immunoSEQ multiplex PCR; TCRdb has only the in-frame clones, and not every one. The sample has approximately 46,000 clones, around 83% seen once. Sequencing was performed on peripheral blood, taken from a patient treated with radiotherapy plus ipilimumab. The receptors shown here come from a human donor with non-small cell lung cancer whose response to radiotherapy plus ipilimumab could not be evaluated.

The chain employs TRBV6-4 and TRBJ2-2, with D perhaps TRBD2 (5 bases). Deletions cut 4 bases from V and 2 bases from J, with 8 bases between. The CDR3 has 14 residues. Germline CDR1 and CDR2: MRHNA and SNTAGT. Written as DNA, the CDR3 is TGTGCCAGCAGTGCTAGCAGCAACACCGGGGAGCTGTTTTTT. It encodes CASSASSNTGELFF.

The CDR3 bases are TGTGCTAGTGGTGGGGGGTCGGGATATGGCTACACCTTC. Protein product: CASGGGSGYGYTF. The chain uses TRBV12-5 and TRBJ1-2; possibly TRBD1 for D (5 bases). The V gene lost 5 bases and the J gene lost 5 bases, with 12 bases spanning the gap. Per germline, CDR1 LGHNT and CDR2 FRNRAP. The CDR3 spans 13 residues.

Worth noting for this clone: Other DNA sequences in this specimen translate into the identical CDR3. The rearrangement links TRBV5-1 to TRBJ2-1, with TRBD1 matching 10 bases. This CDR3 has 20 residues. V trimming: 4 bases; J trimming: 9 bases; junction bases outside the gene matches: 25. The germline V gene has CDR1 SGHRS and CDR2 YFSETQ. The CDR3 sequence: CASSPGQGSGRPREGGEQFF. DNA of the CDR3: TGCGCCAGCAGCCCGGGACAGGGGAGCGGGAGACCTCGTGAGGGCGGTGAGCAGTTCTTC.

This clone appeared a single time. V usage is TRBV7-2 and J usage is TRBJ2-3; TRBD2 matches 8 bases. The V segment lost 4 bases and the J segment 1 base; nucleotides outside the gene matches: 4. CDR3 size: 15 residues. From germline, CDR1 is SGHTA and CDR2 FQGNSA. CDR3 sequence: CASSSRREGTDTQYF. CDR3 bases: TGTGCCAGCAGCTCTAGGCGGGAGGGCACAGATACGCAGTATTTT.

This clone has only a few counts. The chain joins TRBV28 to TRBJ1-1, with D unresolved. The CDR3 has 14 residues. CDR1 is MDHEN and CDR2 is SYDVKM in the germline V gene. The V end was cut by 3 bases, the J end by 3 bases, with 11 bases between. The CDR3 coding sequence is TGTGCCAGCAGTTTCATACAGCACGACACTGAAGCTTTCTTT. Translated: CASSFIQHDTEAFF. Full variable domain (remainder filled in from reference TRBV28 and TRBJ1-1): DVKVTQSSRYLVKRTGEKVFLECVQDMDHENMFWYRQDPGLGLRLIYFSYDVKMKEKGDIPEGYSVSREKKERFSLILESASTNQTSMYLCASSFIQHDTEAFFGQGTRLTVV.

The rearrangement uses TRBV27 and TRBJ1-4; D is possibly TRBD1 (6 bases). Trimming cost V 1 base and J 12 bases, with 12 bases left between them. Germline loops: CDR1 MNHEY, CDR2 SMNVEV (reference sequence). CDR3 length: 13 amino acids. Written as DNA, the CDR3 is TGTGCCAGCAGTTTATGGGGGGGGGCGGAACTGTTTTTT. Translated: CASSLWGGAELFF. Complete variable domain (other parts from reference TRBV27 and TRBJ1-4): EAQVTQNPRYLITVTGKKLTVTCSQNMNHEYMSWYRQDPGLGLRQIYYSMNVEVTDKGDVPEGYKVSRKEKRNFPLILESPSPNQTSLYFCASSLWGGAELFFGSGTQLSVL.

This clone came up a few times. The chain has TRBV28 and TRBJ1-2; 7 positions agree with TRBD1. Looked up from germline, CDR1 is MDHEN and CDR2 is SYDVKM. The V and J ends lost 2 bases and 4 bases, in that order; junction bases with no gene match: 4. The CDR3 covers 14 residues. The CDR3, as DNA: TGTGCCAGCAGTTTAGCAGGGGACAGCTATGGCTACACCTTC. It translates to CASSLAGDSYGYTF.

V gene TRBV9 combines with J gene TRBJ2-5; 9 bases fit TRBD1. Unmatched junction bases numbered 8, after V lost 4 bases and J lost 7 bases. Germline V gene lookup returns CDR1 SGDLS and CDR2 YYNGEE. This CDR3 region has 14 residues. The CDR3 protein is CASSSGQGSATQYF. Here the CDR3 DNA reads TGTGCCAGCAGCTCGGGACAGGGAAGTGCGACCCAGTACTTC. The full variable domain, with the rest looked up from reference TRBV9 and TRBJ2-5, is DSGVTQTPKHLITATGQRVTLRCSPRSGDLSVYWYQQSLDQGLQFLIQYYNGEERAKGNILERFSAQQFPDLHSELNLSSLELGDSALYFCASSSGQGSATQYFGPGTRLLVL.

The CDR3 loop is CAWSPGTDGGYTF. Here the CDR3 DNA reads TGTGCCTGGAGTCCCGGGACAGACGGGGGCTACACCTTC. The chain employs TRBV30 and TRBJ1-2; 7 bases align to TRBD1. Germline assignment: CDR1 GTSNPN and CDR2 SVGIG (reference sequence). Trimming took 2 bases from V and 8 from J; bases not matched to a gene: 8. This CDR3 has 13 amino acids.

The chain is built from TRBV4-1 and TRBJ2-4; 10 bases line up with TRBD2. Germline lookup yields CDR1 MGHRA and CDR2 YSYEKL. The trim removed 0 bases at V and 1 base at J, leaving 3 bases unmatched. The CDR3 consists of 17 residues. As DNA, the CDR3 is TGCGCCAGCAGCCAAGAGGCTAGCGGGAGTGCCAAAAACATTCAGTACTTC. Translated, it gives CASSQEASGSAKNIQYF.

J is TRBJ1-1 and V is TRBV19, with TRBD1 matching over 12 bases. Germline-derived CDR1 and CDR2 are LNHDA and SQIVND (reference sequence). The CDR3 consists of 15 residues. V lost 6 bases and J lost 7; bases outside the gene matches: 9. The DNA for the CDR3 is TGTGCCAGTAGCACTCGGGGACAGGGGGCGAATGAAGCTTTCTTT. It is translated as CASSTRGQGANEAFF. The entire variable domain, with the rest obtained from reference TRBV19 and TRBJ1-1, is as follows: DGGITQSPKYLFRKEGQNVTLSCEQNLNHDAMYWYRQDPGQGLRLIYYSQIVNDFQKGDIAEGYSVSREKKESFPLTVTSAQKNPTAFYLCASSTRGQGANEAFFGQGTRLTVV.

The rearrangement uses TRBV11-1 and TRBJ1-2; D remains unclear. Germline values: CDR1 SGHAT, CDR2 FQDESV (reference sequence). V lost 3 bases to trimming and J lost 0 bases, with 8 bases between them. This CDR3 is 14 amino acids long. The CDR3 bases are TGTGCCAGCAGCTTCACATTTCCTAACTATGGCTACACCTTC. Protein: CASSFTFPNYGYTF.

The rearrangement joins TRBV11-2 to TRBJ2-5, with TRBD2 as a possible D gene (5 bases). Trimming took off 0 bases at V and 5 bases at J, with 22 bases between the two ends. The germline gives CDR1 SGHAT, CDR2 FQNNGV. CDR3 length: 18 residues. The CDR3 loop is CASSLDEWRVLPMETQYF. CDR3 coding DNA: TGTGCCAGCAGCTTAGATGAATGGCGGGTCCTACCCATGGAGACCCAGTACTTC.

The genes are TRBV6-6 and TRBJ2-7; TRBD1 matches 9 bases. This CDR3 comprises 15 residues. CDR1 is MNHNY, CDR2 SVGAGI, per germline (reference sequence). V trimming: 5 bases; J trimming: 3 bases; junction bases outside the gene matches: 8. The CDR3 DNA is TGTGCCAGCAGTAAACGGGACAGGGCGGTCTACGAGCAGTACTTC. It translates to CASSKRDRAVYEQYF.

This clone is a singleton in its sample. The chain uses TRBV6-6 and TRBJ1-6; 7 nucleotides line up with TRBD1. Germline lookup yields CDR1 MNHNY and CDR2 SVGAGI (reference sequence). The CDR3 consists of 16 residues. After removal of 5 bases from V and 8 bases from J, the junction contained 12 bases not matched to a gene. The CDR3: CASSPADRVDHSPLHF. The CDR3, as DNA: TGTGCCAGCAGTCCCGCCGACAGGGTCGATCATTCACCCCTCCACTTT.

The chain employs TRBV7-2 and TRBJ2-4, with D possibly matching TRBD1 (8 bases). The ends were cut back, 3 bases at V and 7 bases at J, with 16 bases in the middle. The CDR3 spans 15 residues. Germline lookup yields CDR1 SGHTA and CDR2 FQGNSA. CDR3 protein: CASSLAGQGGNIQYF. CDR3 in DNA: TGTGCCAGCAGCTTGGCTGGACAGGGAGGGAACATTCAGTACTTC.

The rearrangement joins TRBV21-1 to TRBJ2-5; the DNA was not used to check the table's D call, TRBD2. TRBV21-1 is designated a pseudogene. This CDR3 has 14 amino acids. This CDR3 reads CASSKVGGRETQYF. The CDR3 DNA is TGTGCCAGCAGCAAAGTGGGGGGGCGAGAGACCCAGTACTTC.

CDR3 sequence: CASSQVAVMNTEAFF. CDR3 in DNA: TGTGCCAGCAGCCAAGTGGCGGTCATGAACACTGAAGCTTTCTTT. The chain has TRBV4-2 and TRBJ1-1; no reliable D call. The CDR3 length is 15 residues. CDR1 is LGHNA, CDR2 YNFKEQ, per germline. With 1 base removed from V and 0 bases from J, the gap between germline ends came to 9 bases.

The rearrangement uses TRBV5-8 and TRBJ2-7; unclear D gene. This CDR3 is 13 amino acids long. V was trimmed by 5 bases and J by 7 bases, leaving 16 bases between them. Germline V lookup: CDR1 SGHTS, CDR2 YDEGEE. The CDR3 protein is CASRLTRVNEQYF. The CDR3 bases are TGTGCCAGCAGGTTGACACGGGTGAATGAGCAGTACTTC.

This chain uses TRBV5-1 with TRBJ2-5; D is possibly TRBD1 (6 bases). The CDR3 has 14 residues. Deletions cut 0 bases from V and 5 bases from J, with 11 bases between. Germline CDR1 SGHRS, CDR2 YFSETQ. The CDR3 spells CASSLGGLGETQYF. DNA for the CDR3: TGCGCCAGCAGCTTGGGGGGGCTTGGGGAGACCCAGTACTTC.

The V gene is TRBV9, the J gene TRBJ1-6, with TRBD1 identical over 9 bases. This CDR3 comprises 15 residues. J gave up 10 bases and V 7 bases, and 12 bases lay outside the gene matches. CDR1 is SGDLS, CDR2 YYNGEE, per germline. The CDR3: CASDPGQGLGSPLHF. CDR3 nucleotides: TGTGCCAGCGACCCGGGACAGGGACTCGGATCACCCCTCCACTTT.

This chain joins TRBV28 and TRBJ1-2; no clear D. Germline V gives CDR1 MDHEN, CDR2 SYDVKM. V was shortened by 6 bases and J by 1 base, with 15 bases between the two germline ends. The CDR3 is 15 residues long. The CDR3 region is CASRWAAGNNYGYTF. The CDR3 DNA reads as TGTGCCAGCAGGTGGGCCGCAGGCAATAACTATGGCTACACCTTC.

The genes are TRBV18 and TRBJ2-7; TRBD1 might be the D (6 bases). Germline-derived CDR1 and CDR2 are KGHSH and LQKENI. V was trimmed by 6 bases and J by 0 bases, leaving 15 bases between them. The CDR3 extends over 15 amino acids. CDR3 in DNA: TGTGCCAGCTCCCCTCAGACAGGTTTCTCCTACGAGCAGTACTTC. Protein product: CASSPQTGFSYEQYF.

This chain joins TRBV4-1 and TRBJ2-5; TRBD2 matches at 9 bases. Germline CDR1 is MGHRA and CDR2 is YSYEKL. CDR3 length equals 16 residues. After removal of 4 bases from V and 2 bases from J, the junction contained 8 bases not matched to a gene. The DNA of the CDR3 is TGCGCCAGCAGCCCCTGGCCAGCGGGAGGACAAGAGACCCAGTACTTC. Amino acids: CASSPWPAGGQETQYF.

The chain uses TRBV14 and TRBJ1-1; weak D call: TRBD1 (6 bases). This CDR3 has 14 amino acids. The V gene lost 4 bases and the J gene lost 14 bases, with 23 bases spanning the gap. Germline V gene data show CDR1 as SGHDN and CDR2 as FVKESK. The CDR3 bases are TGTGCCAGCAGCCGCTTCAACGGGGAGGGGGAGCGATTCTTT. The encoded protein is CASSRFNGEGERFF. The full variable domain, with the rest looked up from reference TRBV14 and TRBJ1-1, is EAGVTQFPSHSVIEKGQTVTLRCDPISGHDNLYWYRRVMGKEIKFLLHFVKESKQDESGMPNNRFLAERTGGTYSTLKVQPAELEDSGVYFCASSRFNGEGERFFGQGTRLTVV.

The chain is built from TRBV27 and TRBJ1-1; tentative D call: TRBD1 (6 bases). The CDR3 extends over 14 amino acids. Trimming pared 5 bases from V and 2 bases from J, leaving 12 bases between. Germline V gives CDR1 MNHEY, CDR2 SMNVEV (reference sequence). In nucleotides, the CDR3 is TGTGCCAGCAGTGCCAGGGGAAGCAACACTGAAGCTTTCTTT. It is translated as CASSARGSNTEAFF.